This T cell receptor beta chain derives from a study of HIV-infected patients and healthy controls. TCRdb reprocessed the 5' RACE reads with MiXCR, giving one entry per CDR3 protein. This table has some 17,000 distinct CDR3 sequences, roughly 15% appearing once. Looked up from germline, CDR1 is MNHEY and CDR2 is SVGAGI. V lost 6 bases, J lost 0 bases, and 17 bases lay in between. This CDR3 comprises 16 residues. The sequenced sample consisted of CD8+ T cells from blood. This rearrangement joins TRBV6-5 to TRBJ2-5; no firm D call. The origin of this receptor is a human donor in good health. The CDR3 region has the DNA TGTGCCAGCAGCCTAGGGATTGCGCCGTACCAAGAGACCCAGTACTTC. Protein: CASSLGIAPYQETQYF.